These 23 T cell receptor delta chains were all obtained from the same sample, sequenced in a study of gamma-delta chains in newborns, infants, children. With CATT, TCRdb re-called clones from the reads. Of 10,000 to 13,000 delta-chain clones listed, about 9.4% are singletons. The sequencing sample was made of blood. The receptors originated from a child who was a newborn, infant or young child, either healthy, febrile or measles-vaccinated (not recorded which).

By share of the sample, this clone is medium-sized. A read error is the likely source, as a far larger clone sits one nucleotide away. This chain joins TRDV2 and TRDJ1; 10 bases are shared with TRDD3. This CDR3 comprises 19 residues. The trim removed 3 bases at V and 0 bases at J, leaving 15 bases unmatched. Germline-derived CDR1 and CDR2 are GEAIGNYY and EKD. The chain's CDR3 is CACDPVPGDTRRNTDKLIF. CDR3 DNA: TGTGCCTGTGACCCTGTACCGGGGGATACGCGACGGAACACCGATAAACTCATCTTT.

In its sample, this clone was seen a few times. The chain joins TRDV2 to TRDJ3, with 12 bases matching TRDD3. The germline CDR1 and CDR2 sequences are GEAIGNYY and EKD. The length of the CDR3 is 21 residues. After removal of 0 bases from V and 0 bases from J, the junction contained 8 bases not matched to a gene. The CDR3 spells CACDTGTGGYRGSWDTRQMFF. The CDR3 nucleotides read TGTGCCTGTGACACCGGTACTGGGGGATACCGGGGCTCCTGGGACACCCGACAGATGTTTTTC.

This clone was seen more than once but under ten times. This chain joins TRDV2 and TRDJ1; D is unclear. The CDR3 is 17 residues long. Germline CDR1 reads GEAIGNYY; CDR2 reads EKD. Trimming took off 0 bases at V and 0 bases at J, with 16 bases between the two ends. The CDR3 sequence is CACDTVAGKRYTDKLIF. The DNA of the CDR3 is TGTGCCTGTGACACCGTTGCGGGTAAACGGTACACCGATAAACTCATCTTT.

J is TRDJ1 and V is TRDV2; 13 positions agree with TRDD3. CDR1 is GEAIGNYY, CDR2 EKD, per germline. V shed 2 bases, J shed 1 base, and the junction held 3 bases outside the gene matches. The CDR3 covers 16 residues. The CDR3: CACDRLGDTGTDKLIF. The CDR3 region has the DNA TGTGCCTGTGACAGACTGGGGGATACGGGCACCGATAAACTCATCTTT.

Comments on this clone: Other DNA sequences in the sample encode the same CDR3. This rearrangement joins TRDV2 to TRDJ3, with TRDD3 matching over 8 bases. The V gene end was trimmed by 3 bases and the J gene end by 1 base; junction bases not matched to a gene: 4. Germline CDR1 is GEAIGNYY and CDR2 is EKD. This CDR3 has 17 residues. The CDR3: CACDATGGSWDTRQMFF. Written as DNA, the CDR3 is TGTGCCTGTGACGCTACTGGGGGGTCCTGGGACACCCGACAGATGTTTTTC.

About this clone: Other DNA sequences in this specimen translate into the identical CDR3. This chain links TRDV2 with TRDJ1; TRDD3 matches at 13 bases. J gave up 4 bases and V 3 bases, and 16 bases lay outside the gene matches. Germline-derived CDR1 and CDR2 are GEAIGNYY and EKD. The CDR3 runs 19 residues. The CDR3 region is CACDGVLGDTRMKNDKLIF. The CDR3 DNA reads TGTGCCTGTGACGGGGTACTGGGGGATACGCGTATGAAGAACGATAAACTCATCTTT.

This clone was seen more than once but under ten times. Compared with germline, one end of the junction differs, possibly owing to a read error. The CDR3 bases are TGTGCCCGTGACACCGGGGGATACTCCAGCTCCTGGGACACCCGACAGATGTTTTTC. It is translated as CARDTGGYSSSWDTRQMFF. The chain links TRDV2 to TRDJ3, with TRDD3 matching 9 bases. Germline CDR1 is GEAIGNYY and CDR2 is EKD. This CDR3 has 19 residues.

This chain uses TRDV2 with TRDJ1, with 9 bases that match TRDD3. Looked up from germline, CDR1 is GEAIGNYY and CDR2 is EKD. CDR3 size: 15 residues. The J segment lost 0 bases and the V segment lost 2 bases, leaving 3 bases of the junction unmatched. The CDR3: CACDILGEYTDKLIF. In nucleotides, the CDR3 is TGTGCCTGTGACATACTGGGGGAGTACACCGATAAACTCATCTTT.

This clone has more than one count but fewer than ten. The gene calls are TRDV2 and TRDJ3, with 11 bases aligning to TRDD3. The germline CDR1 and CDR2 sequences are GEAIGNYY and EKD. The CDR3 sequence is 20 residues long. Trimming at V came to 0 bases and at J to 0 bases, leaving 6 bases not matched to a gene. The CDR3 loop is CACDTVGDTFASWDTRQMFF. CDR3 nucleotides: TGTGCCTGTGACACCGTGGGGGATACGTTCGCCTCCTGGGACACCCGACAGATGTTTTTC.

There are a few counts of this clone. TCRdb lists the protein of a much larger clone for this DNA, which differs at residue 12, so this is likely a read error; the protein given here is translated from the DNA itself. The chain combines TRDV2 with TRDJ1; 8 nucleotides align to TRDD3. The CDR3 extends over 14 amino acids. Germline values: CDR1 GEAIGNYY, CDR2 EKD. This CDR3 is CACDLLGADDKPIF. The CDR3 coding sequence is TGTGCCTGTGACCTACTGGGGGCTGACGATAAACCCATCTTT.

The chain combines TRDV2 with TRDJ3; 13 nucleotides agree with TRDD3. The CDR3 spans 21 residues. The junction had 10 bases not matched to a gene; V was cut back by 3 bases and J by 0 bases. From germline, CDR1 is GEAIGNYY and CDR2 EKD. CDR3 residues: CACDFVLGDTASSWDTRQMFF. The CDR3 DNA reads as TGTGCCTGTGACTTCGTACTGGGGGATACGGCAAGCTCCTGGGACACCCGACAGATGTTTTTC.

This clone turned up a few times. Since a much larger clone is just one base distant, this may be a read error. The chain combines TRDV2 with TRDJ3; 11 nucleotides match TRDD3. Per germline, CDR1 GEAIGNYY and CDR2 EKD. The CDR3 has 17 amino acids. As DNA, the CDR3 is TGTGCCTGTGACACCGCTGGGGGATACTGGGGCACCCGACAGATGTTTTTC. It translates to CACDTAGGYWGTRQMFF.

Sample share makes this clone medium-sized. J is TRDJ1 and V is TRDV2; D gene ambiguous. Trimming pared 5 bases from V and 0 bases from J, leaving 18 bases between. The CDR3 covers 16 residues. CDR1 and CDR2 (germline): GEAIGNYY, EKD. The CDR3: CACVYVGGPHTDKLIF. The CDR3 DNA reads as TGTGCCTGTGTTTACGTCGGTGGCCCTCACACCGATAAACTCATCTTT.

This clone is classed as medium-sized. This sequence joins TRDV1 and TRDJ1; 13 bases align to TRDD3. V dropped 2 bases and J dropped 1; count of bases not matched to a gene: 28. The V gene's germline CDR1 is TSWWSYY and CDR2 QGS. The CDR3 runs to 25 residues. Written as DNA, the CDR3 is TGTGCTCTTGGGGAATGGGATCTTCCCCCCACCTATTTACTGGGGGATACGGTTGGCACCGATAAACTCATCTTT. Amino acids: CALGEWDLPPTYLLGDTVGTDKLIF.

To note about this clone: This may stem from a read error, because a much larger clone lies one nucleotide away. At the DNA level, this CDR3 is encoded by other sequences in the same sample as well. CDR3 region: CACDTVLGDTLTAQLFF. The CDR3 DNA reads TGTGCCTGTGACACCGTACTGGGGGATACCTTGACAGCACAACTCTTCTTT. The chain carries TRDV2 and TRDJ2; TRDD3 aligns across 12 bases. J lost 2 bases, V lost 0 bases, and 3 bases had no gene match. Germline CDR1 reads GEAIGNYY; CDR2 reads EKD. The CDR3 covers 17 residues.

This clone ranks as medium-sized. This CDR3 is also generated by other DNA sequences in the sample. The rearrangement uses TRDV2 and TRDJ3; 9 bases agree with TRDD3. The junction had 5 bases not matched to a gene; V was cut back by 3 bases and J by 0 bases. CDR3 size: 18 residues. Germline CDR1 GEAIGNYY, CDR2 EKD. CDR3 sequence reads: CACDVLGESSWDTRQMFF. The CDR3, as DNA: TGTGCCTGTGACGTACTGGGGGAGAGCTCCTGGGACACCCGACAGATGTTTTTC.

This clone was recorded a few times. A read error is the likely source, as a far larger clone sits one nucleotide away. Other DNA sequences in the sample encode the same CDR3. The chain uses TRDV2 and TRDJ1; D gene ambiguous. Germline loops: CDR1 GEAIGNYY, CDR2 EKD. The CDR3 is 18 residues long. Trimming removed 2 bases at V and 0 bases at J, with 21 bases between. In DNA, the CDR3 is TGTGCCTGTGACATATTAAGGAATACACCTAAGTACACCGATAAACTCATCTTT. Translation gives CACDILRNTPKYTDKLIF.

The rearrangement uses TRDV1 and TRDJ1, with 7 bases that match TRDD3. V lost 9 bases, J lost 0 bases, and 25 bases stayed unmatched. From germline, CDR1 is TSWWSYY and CDR2 QGS. The CDR3 consists of 20 residues. The CDR3 DNA follows: TGTGCTCTGTCCATGCCCTCCGGGGCTCACTGGGGCCATTACACCGATAAACTCATCTTT. It encodes CALSMPSGAHWGHYTDKLIF.

There are a few counts of this clone. The chain is built from TRDV2 and TRDJ1, with 8 positions matching TRDD3. Germline V lookup: CDR1 GEAIGNYY, CDR2 EKD. Trimming removed 0 bases from V and 0 bases from J; junction bases left unmatched: 11. The CDR3 contains 18 residues. The CDR3 sequence: CACDTISGGLQNTDKLIF. The DNA of the CDR3 is TGTGCCTGTGACACCATATCTGGGGGACTCCAGAACACCGATAAACTCATCTTT.

In its sample, this clone was seen a few times. The chain employs TRDV2 and TRDJ1, with a possible D match to TRDD2 (5 bases). Trimming stripped 3 bases from V and 4 bases from J, with 29 bases between. Germline-derived CDR1 and CDR2 are GEAIGNYY and EKD. This CDR3 has 19 amino acids. The DNA for the CDR3 is TGTGCCTGTGACCCGGTGGGTACTCGTTTCCTGCTCGGGGTCGATAAACTCATCTTT. Amino acids: CACDPVGTRFLLGVDKLIF.

This clone is medium-sized within its sample. This sample also contains other DNA sequences that code for the same CDR3. The genes are TRDV2 and TRDJ3; 8 bases line up with TRDD3. This CDR3 contains 18 residues. From germline, CDR1 is GEAIGNYY and CDR2 EKD. Trimming took 0 bases from V and 0 from J; bases not matched to a gene: 3. The CDR3 sequence: CACDTAGGVSWDTRQMFF. The CDR3 bases are TGTGCCTGTGACACCGCTGGGGGAGTCTCCTGGGACACCCGACAGATGTTTTTC.

A few counts support this clone. Germline and junction disagree at one end, which may indicate a read error. This chain connects TRDV2 to TRDJ3; 12 bases align to TRDD3. This CDR3 is built from 17 residues. Germline CDR1 reads GEAIGNYY; CDR2 reads EKD. The CDR3 DNA follows: TGTGCCTGTGTAAGACTGGGGGATACTTGGGATACCCGACAGATGTTTTTC. Translation: CACVRLGDTWDTRQMFF.

Only a few counts were recorded for this clone. J is TRDJ1 and V is TRDV1; 12 positions agree with TRDD3. Germline lookup yields CDR1 TSWWSYY and CDR2 QGS. CDR3 length: 19 amino acids. V shed 2 bases, J shed 0 bases, and the junction held 10 bases outside the gene matches. This CDR3 reads CALGEGSWGIRGYTDKLIF. The CDR3 DNA reads TGTGCTCTTGGGGAAGGGTCCTGGGGGATACGAGGGTACACCGATAAACTCATCTTT.